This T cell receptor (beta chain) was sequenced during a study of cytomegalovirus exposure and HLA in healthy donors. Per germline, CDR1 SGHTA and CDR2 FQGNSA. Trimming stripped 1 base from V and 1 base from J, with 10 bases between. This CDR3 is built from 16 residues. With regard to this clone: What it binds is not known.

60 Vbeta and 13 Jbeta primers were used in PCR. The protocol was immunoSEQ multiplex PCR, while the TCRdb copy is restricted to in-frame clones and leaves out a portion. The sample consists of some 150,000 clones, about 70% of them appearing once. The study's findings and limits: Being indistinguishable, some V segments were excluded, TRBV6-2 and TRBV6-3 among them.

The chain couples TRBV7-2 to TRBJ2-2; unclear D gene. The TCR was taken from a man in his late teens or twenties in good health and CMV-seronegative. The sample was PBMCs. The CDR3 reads CASSLGFALNTGELFF. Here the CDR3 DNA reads TGTGCCAGCAGCTTAGGTTTCGCACTGAACACCGGGGAGCTGTTTTTT.